This TCR beta chain was captured in a study of breast tumors, draining lymph nodes, adjacent tissues. Study-level findings and limits: Tumors had less TCR diversity than lymph nodes, more than nontumor tissue. Most tumor T cells seemingly derive from lymph node, then expand in tumor. Luminal-like breast cancer showed significantly higher tumor–nontumor repertoire similarity than basal-like. That most tumor T cells come from lymph nodes remained unproven.

The CDR3 runs to 16 residues. CDR1 and CDR2 from the germline V gene are SGHTA and FQGTGA. Each CDR3 protein is one row after TCRdb ran MiXCR on the multiplex PCR reads. The table has 270,000 or so distinct CDR3 sequences, about 30% seen once; the top ten hold around 1%. Samples came from axillary lymph nodes draining the breast cancer. Of note for this clonotype: Its specificity is unknown. A clone one base away is much larger, so this may be a read error.

Specimen: axillary lymph node tissue. This TCR came from a female donor with breast cancer. Some clones in this sample may be carry-over from other donors' samples. This sequence joins TRBV7-3 and TRBJ2-1, with 9 nucleotides matching TRBD2. In DNA form, the CDR3 reads TGTACCAGCACCACGCCGCTAGCGGGATACGCAGGTGAGCAGTTCTTC. Translating it yields CTSTTPLAGYAGEQFF.